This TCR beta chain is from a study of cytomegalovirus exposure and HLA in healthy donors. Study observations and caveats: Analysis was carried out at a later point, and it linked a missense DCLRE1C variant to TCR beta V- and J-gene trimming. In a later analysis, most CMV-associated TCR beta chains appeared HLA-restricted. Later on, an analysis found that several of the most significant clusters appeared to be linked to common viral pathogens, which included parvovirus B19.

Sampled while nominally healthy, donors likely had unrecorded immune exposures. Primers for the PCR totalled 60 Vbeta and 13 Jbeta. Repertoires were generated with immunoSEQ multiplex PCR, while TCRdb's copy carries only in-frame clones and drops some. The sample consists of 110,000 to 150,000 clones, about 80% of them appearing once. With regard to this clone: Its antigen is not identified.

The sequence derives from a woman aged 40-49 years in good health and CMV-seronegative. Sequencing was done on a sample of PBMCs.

This CDR3 is CASSQLLAANNEQFF. In DNA, the CDR3 is TGCGCCAGCAGCCAGCTACTAGCGGCAAACAATGAGCAGTTCTTC. The chain employs TRBV4-3 and TRBJ2-1; 8 positions agree with TRBD2. The V gene's germline CDR1 is LGHNA and CDR2 YSLEER. J was trimmed by 5 bases and V by 3 bases; bases with no gene match: 6. The CDR3 consists of 15 residues.